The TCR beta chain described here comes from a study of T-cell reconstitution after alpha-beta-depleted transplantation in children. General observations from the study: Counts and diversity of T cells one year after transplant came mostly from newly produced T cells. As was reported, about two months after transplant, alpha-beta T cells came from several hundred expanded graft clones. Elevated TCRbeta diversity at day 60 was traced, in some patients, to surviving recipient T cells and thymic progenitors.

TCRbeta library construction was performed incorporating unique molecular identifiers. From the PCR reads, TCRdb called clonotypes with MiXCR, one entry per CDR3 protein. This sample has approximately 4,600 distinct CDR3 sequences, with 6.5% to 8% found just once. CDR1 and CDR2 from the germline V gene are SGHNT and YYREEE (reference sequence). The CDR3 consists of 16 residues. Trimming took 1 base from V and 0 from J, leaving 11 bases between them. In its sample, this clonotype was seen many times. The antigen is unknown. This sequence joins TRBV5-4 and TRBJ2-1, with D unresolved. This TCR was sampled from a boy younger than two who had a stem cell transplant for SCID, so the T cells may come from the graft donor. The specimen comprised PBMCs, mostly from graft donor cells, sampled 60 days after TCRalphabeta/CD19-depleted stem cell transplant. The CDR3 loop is CASSLSVISSYNEQFF. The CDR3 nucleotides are TGTGCCAGCAGCTTGAGCGTTATAAGCTCCTACAATGAGCAGTTCTTC.